These 30 T cell receptor beta chains came from one sample sequenced in a study of T cells in localized non-small cell lung cancer. Clones were read by immunoSEQ multiplex PCR, and TCRdb kept only the in-frame ones, dropping some. Among around 4,000 clones listed, 30% to 40% were seen once. The specimen comprised lung tumor tissue, sampled before any cancer treatment. The receptors were sampled from a man aged 40 to 70 with stage II squamous cell lung carcinoma.

The rearrangement uses TRBV6-8 and TRBJ1-1; TRBD1 agrees at 8 bases. Germline CDR1 MNHGY, CDR2 SAAAGT. Trimming took 5 bases from V and 1 from J; bases not matched to a gene: 6. The CDR3 has 15 amino acids. CDR3 coding DNA: TGTGCCAGCAGTCGTATACAGGGGGGGAACACTGAAGCTTTCTTT. Translation: CASSRIQGGNTEAFF.

There are a few counts of this clone. The chain combines TRBV11-3 with TRBJ2-3; no clear D gene. The length of the CDR3 is 14 residues. Germline V gene sequence: CDR1 SGHNT, CDR2 YENEEA. The V gene lost 3 bases and the J gene lost 4 bases, with 11 bases spanning the gap. CDR3 in DNA: TGTGCCAGCAGCTTGCTTCTCGCGTCAGATACGCAGTATTTT. Encoded protein: CASSLLLASDTQYF.

The rearrangement uses TRBV28 and TRBJ1-1; the match to TRBD1 covers 9 bases. J gave up 1 base and V 5 bases, and 2 bases lay outside the gene matches. The CDR3 sequence is 14 residues long. Germline V gives CDR1 MDHEN, CDR2 SYDVKM. As DNA, the CDR3 is TGTGCCAGCAGTCGGACAGGGGAGAACACTGAAGCTTTCTTT. Its protein product is CASSRTGENTEAFF.

By proportion, this clone is medium-sized (0.01 to 0.1%). The chain is built from TRBV11-3 and TRBJ1-2; D gene ambiguous. Trimming stripped 0 bases from V and 2 bases from J, with 13 bases between. The CDR3 runs to 16 residues. Germline V gives CDR1 SGHNT, CDR2 YENEEA. CDR3: CASSLEGSRRNYGYTF. The CDR3 DNA reads as TGTGCCAGCAGCTTAGAAGGCTCCCGGCGAAACTATGGCTACACCTTC.

The table lists this clone with a few counts. The chain recombines TRBV11-3 with TRBJ2-1, with 16 bases identical to TRBD2. The CDR3 loop spans 14 amino acids. The ends lost 5 bases at V and 10 bases at J; junction bases unmatched: 2. The germline V gene has CDR1 SGHNT and CDR2 YENEEA. The CDR3 DNA reads TGTGCCAGCAGCGCGGGACTAGCGGGAGGGGAGCAGTTCTTC. It codes for CASSAGLAGGEQFF. Filled out from reference TRBV11-3 and TRBJ2-1, the complete variable domain reads EAGVVQSPRYKIIEKKQPVAFWCNPISGHNTLYWYLQNLGQGPELLIRYENEEAVDDSQLPKDRFSAERLKGVDSTLKIQPAELGDSAVYLCASSAGLAGGEQFFGPGTRLTVL.

This clone was detected a few times. This chain joins TRBV30 and TRBJ1-2; maybe TRBD1 (6 bases). Germline CDR1 is GTSNPN and CDR2 is SVGIG (reference sequence). The V gene lost 6 bases and the J gene lost 7 bases, with 15 bases spanning the gap. The CDR3 has 12 residues. CDR3 amino acids: CACRGTLGGYTF. The CDR3 DNA reads as TGTGCCTGCAGGGGAACCCTGGGTGGCTACACCTTC.

This clone was observed a handful of times. This chain connects TRBV9 to TRBJ2-6; no clear D. Germline lookup yields CDR1 SGDLS and CDR2 YYNGEE. The CDR3 sequence is 20 residues long. The V gene lost 5 bases and the J gene lost 0 bases, with 24 bases spanning the gap. CDR3 nucleotides: TGTGCCAGCAGTGAAGCGCTTCTACAGCCCAATCTCTCTGGGGCCAACGTCCTGACTTTC. Translating it yields CASSEALLQPNLSGANVLTF.

This clone has at least ten counts. J is TRBJ2-3 and V is TRBV11-3; unclear D gene. CDR1 is SGHNT and CDR2 is YENEEA in the germline V gene. Trimming cost V 3 bases and J 2 bases, with 9 bases left between them. The CDR3 is 14 amino acids. Here the CDR3 reads CASSFDSLTDTQYF. The CDR3 coding sequence is TGTGCCAGCAGCTTTGACTCACTCACAGATACGCAGTATTTT.

The chain employs TRBV9 and TRBJ1-3, with no clear D. Per the germline V gene, CDR1 is SGDLS and CDR2 is YYNGEE. V was pared by 5 bases and J by 2 bases, with 17 bases between. The CDR3 extends over 16 amino acids. CDR3 DNA: TGTGCCAGCAGTGAAGCGCTTTGGGGTGCTGGAAACACCATATATTTT. It encodes CASSEALWGAGNTIYF.

Only a few counts were recorded for this clone. This rearrangement joins TRBV2 to TRBJ2-2; D possibly corresponds to TRBD2 (5 bases). Germline V gene lookup returns CDR1 SNHLY and CDR2 FYNNEI. This CDR3 comprises 16 residues. V lost 1 base to trimming and J lost 3 bases, with 12 bases between them. This CDR3 reads CASSEVRTGDTGELFF. Written as DNA, the CDR3 is TGTGCCAGCAGTGAAGTCCGGACTGGTGACACCGGGGAGCTGTTTTTT.

This clone was counted a few times. The chain employs TRBV18 and TRBJ1-1; possible D gene TRBD1, 5 bases. V was trimmed by 5 bases and J by 4 bases, leaving 14 bases between them. This CDR3 contains 14 residues. CDR1 and CDR2 from the germline V gene are KGHSH and LQKENI. Here the CDR3 reads CASSTRAPATEAFF. CDR3 bases: TGTGCCAGCTCAACCAGGGCCCCGGCCACTGAAGCTTTCTTT.

This clone appeared a few times. This chain connects TRBV6-8 to TRBJ2-2, with no clear D. The CDR3 length is 14 residues. Trimming left V 7 bases short and J 7 bases short, with 16 bases between. The germline V gene has CDR1 MNHGY and CDR2 SAAAGT. Written as DNA, the CDR3 is TGTGCCAGCAAATCGTGGGAACGCATCGGGGAGCTGTTTTTT. This gives the protein CASKSWERIGELFF.

The rearrangement links TRBV6-8 to TRBJ2-7, with D tentatively TRBD1 (6 bases). This CDR3 comprises 12 residues. V was trimmed by 7 bases and J by 4 bases, leaving 11 bases between them. The germline V gene has CDR1 MNHGY and CDR2 SAAAGT. CDR3 region: CASTRGLYEQYF. The CDR3 DNA sequence: TGTGCCAGCACCAGGGGCTTGTACGAGCAGTACTTC.

This clone was detected a few times. The chain has TRBV7-4 and TRBJ2-5, with 7 bases that match TRBD2. This CDR3 comprises 13 residues. Per germline, CDR1 SGHVT and CDR2 SQSDAQ. V lost 5 bases and J lost 5; bases outside the gene matches: 5. CDR3 DNA: TGTGCCAGCAGCGGGACTACATGGGAGACCCAGTACTTC. It yields the protein CASSGTTWETQYF.

The chain recombines TRBV11-3 with TRBJ2-1; 9 bases fit TRBD1. Germline V gene data show CDR1 as SGHNT and CDR2 as YENEEA. This CDR3 has 15 amino acids. The V and J ends lost 4 bases and 2 bases, in that order; junction bases with no gene match: 3. The CDR3: CASSSRTGAYNEQFF. DNA for the CDR3: TGTGCCAGCAGCTCGCGGACAGGGGCCTACAATGAGCAGTTCTTC. The whole variable domain, filled in from reference TRBV11-3 and TRBJ2-1, reads EAGVVQSPRYKIIEKKQPVAFWCNPISGHNTLYWYLQNLGQGPELLIRYENEEAVDDSQLPKDRFSAERLKGVDSTLKIQPAELGDSAVYLCASSSRTGAYNEQFFGPGTRLTVL.

The chain combines TRBV5-1 with TRBJ2-3; 8 bases match TRBD1. The J segment lost 5 bases and the V segment lost 0 bases, leaving 5 bases of the junction unmatched. The length of the CDR3 is 15 residues. CDR1 SGHRS and CDR2 YFSETQ come from the germline V gene. The CDR3 region has the DNA TGCGCCAGCAGCTTGGGGCCCGGACAGGGAGATACGCAGTATTTT. Amino acids: CASSLGPGQGDTQYF.

The chain links TRBV6-8 to TRBJ1-1; no clear D. Per the germline V gene, CDR1 is MNHGY and CDR2 is SAAAGT. Between the trimmed V and J ends, which lost 2 bases and 0 bases, there was a span of 4 bases. The CDR3 covers 13 residues. This CDR3 reads CASSYDLNTEAFF. Written as DNA, the CDR3 is TGTGCCAGCAGTTACGACCTGAACACTGAAGCTTTCTTT.

This clone was counted only a few times. The rearrangement joins TRBV19 to TRBJ2-2; D is ambiguous. Germline V CDR1 and CDR2: LNHDA, SQIVND (reference sequence). The CDR3 is 15 residues long. Trimming took 7 bases from V and 5 from J, leaving 17 bases between them. The CDR3 reads CASIYRLGWTGELFF. For the CDR3, the DNA is TGTGCCAGTATCTATAGACTGGGCTGGACCGGGGAGCTGTTTTTT.

CDR3 nucleotide sequence: TGTGCCTGGACTAGCGGGGGGCAAGAGACCCAGTACTTC. Translation gives CAWTSGGQETQYF. The gene calls are TRBV30 and TRBJ2-5; TRBD2 matches 11 bases. V trimming: 4 bases; J trimming: 2 bases; junction bases outside the gene matches: 0. CDR3 length equals 13 residues. Per the germline V gene, CDR1 is GTSNPN and CDR2 is SVGIG (reference sequence).

V and J are TRBV19 and TRBJ2-7; 14 bases are shared with TRBD2. Looked up from germline, CDR1 is LNHDA and CDR2 is SQIVND (reference sequence). The V gene end was trimmed by 5 bases and the J gene end by 3 bases; junction bases not matched to a gene: 6. This CDR3 region has 16 residues. CDR3 amino acids: CASSRLAGGPYYEQYF. The CDR3 DNA reads as TGTGCCAGTAGTCGACTAGCGGGGGGGCCATACTACGAGCAGTACTTC.

The CDR3 nucleotides read TGCGCCAGCAGCCCGGCCGGTACTCAGAACACTGAAGCTTTCTTT. It specifies CASSPAGTQNTEAFF. This chain connects TRBV5-1 to TRBJ1-1; D not resolved. Trimming removed 4 bases at V and 1 base at J, with 14 bases between. Germline CDR1 and CDR2: SGHRS and YFSETQ. The CDR3 consists of 15 residues.

The chain recombines TRBV11-3 with TRBJ2-7, with D tentatively TRBD2 (6 bases). Germline CDR1 reads SGHNT; CDR2 reads YENEEA. Trimming cost V 1 base and J 0 bases, with 7 bases left between them. The CDR3 runs 14 residues. Here the CDR3 DNA reads TGTGCCAGCAGCTTAGGCGGGGACTCCTACGAGCAGTACTTC. It codes for CASSLGGDSYEQYF.

This rearrangement joins TRBV10-3 to TRBJ1-2; no definite D call. V was trimmed by 0 bases and J by 8 bases, leaving 10 bases between them. Germline CDR1 is ENHRY and CDR2 is SYGVKD. The length of the CDR3 is 13 residues. The CDR3: CAISESIGIGYTF. The DNA of the CDR3 is TGTGCCATCAGTGAGTCGATAGGGATCGGCTACACCTTC.

V and J are TRBV6-1 and TRBJ1-5; D is unclear. The CDR3 contains 17 residues. CDR1 is MNHNS and CDR2 is SASEGT in the germline V gene. V was clipped by 0 bases and J by 5 bases, with 17 bases between them. CDR3 bases: TGTGCCAGCAGTGAAGCGGGGTGGCTCTACTGGGATCAGCCCCAGCATTTT. Its protein product is CASSEAGWLYWDQPQHF.

The V gene is TRBV29-1, the J gene TRBJ2-1; D is perhaps TRBD1 (7 bases). V lost 5 bases and J 0 bases, leaving 14 bases between the germline ends. Germline CDR1 reads SQVTM; CDR2 reads ANQGSEA. CDR3 length: 15 residues. DNA of the CDR3: TGCAGCGTTAGTCCAGGGGGGAGCTCCTACAATGAGCAGTTCTTC. Amino acids: CSVSPGGSSYNEQFF.

This clone has more than one count but fewer than ten. V gene TRBV15 combines with J gene TRBJ2-7; 7 bases match TRBD1. Germline CDR1 LNHNV, CDR2 YYDKDF (reference sequence). The V segment lost 0 bases and the J segment 1 base; nucleotides outside the gene matches: 3. The CDR3 loop spans 15 amino acids. CDR3 sequence: CATSRDNRGSYEQYF. The CDR3 DNA is TGTGCCACCAGCAGAGATAACAGGGGATCCTACGAGCAGTACTTC.

This clone has a handful of counts. The chain links TRBV30 to TRBJ2-2; 8 nucleotides align to TRBD1. The CDR3 is 13 residues long. In germline, CDR1 is GTSNPN, CDR2 SVGIG (reference sequence). The J segment lost 7 bases and the V segment lost 5 bases, leaving 6 bases of the junction unmatched. CDR3 sequence (DNA): TGTGCCTGGGACGGACAGGGAAGCGGGGAGCTGTTTTTT. Translating it yields CAWDGQGSGELFF.

This clone turned up a few times. V gene TRBV11-3 combines with J gene TRBJ2-5, with 11 positions matching TRBD2. The CDR3 sequence is 16 residues long. The junction had 9 bases not matched to a gene; V was cut back by 5 bases and J by 4 bases. Germline V gives CDR1 SGHNT, CDR2 YENEEA. DNA of the CDR3: TGTGCCAGCAGCCAACAACTAGCGGGAGTGGGAGAGACCCAGTACTTC. This codes for CASSQQLAGVGETQYF.

The table lists this clone with a few counts. The chain combines TRBV2 with TRBJ1-2; 7 bases agree with TRBD1. Looked up from germline, CDR1 is SNHLY and CDR2 is FYNNEI. The CDR3 runs 14 residues. J was trimmed by 4 bases and V by 6 bases; bases with no gene match: 8. The CDR3 nucleotides are TGTGCCAGCAGCTTCGGGGACAGCCTCTATGGCTACACCTTC. Protein: CASSFGDSLYGYTF.

This clone was detected a few times. The chain combines TRBV6-8 with TRBJ1-6; weak D call: TRBD1 (5 bases). The length of the CDR3 is 12 residues. Trimming removed 8 bases at V and 14 bases at J, with 16 bases between. Looked up from germline, CDR1 is MNHGY and CDR2 is SAAAGT. The CDR3 loop reads CASRDGGRALHF. CDR3 bases: TGTGCCAGCCGGGACGGAGGCAGAGCCCTCCACTTT.